This is a list of T cell receptor beta chains from one sample in a study of T cell responses to AZD1222 COVID-19 vaccine. The table came from immunoSEQ multiplex PCR; TCRdb's copy has only in-frame clones and leaves some out. The repertoire holds 130,000 to 150,000 clones, with 75% to 95% as singletons. Here the sequenced sample was peripheral blood, taken on day 0 of MenACWY control vaccination. The origin of the receptors is an adult in good health. CDR3s include the opening cysteine and the closing phenylalanine or tryptophan. The order of the fields is clone size, J gene, V gene, D gene, CDR3 protein, CDR3 DNA. The D gene is left open where the match is weak. The size entry is marked missing in some rows and otherwise reads once, few, many or a size class.

NA | TRBJ2-1 | TRBV5-6 | TRBD2 | CASRTSGRYNEQFF | TGTGCCAGCAGGACTAGCGGAAGATACAATGAGCAGTTCTTC
NA | TRBJ2-1 | TRBV11-1 | TRBD2 | CASSQRLAGFNEQFF | TGTGCCAGCAGCCAGAGACTAGCGGGGTTTAATGAGCAGTTCTTC
NA | TRBJ2-6 | TRBV5-5 | NA | CASSWAVGPSGANVLTF | TGTGCCAGCAGCTGGGCGGTCGGCCCTTCTGGGGCCAACGTCCTGACTTTC
few | TRBJ2-7 | TRBV11-1 | NA | CASSLGQESYEQYF | TGTGCCAGCAGCTTAGGACAGGAGTCCTACGAGCAGTACTTC
NA | TRBJ1-1 | TRBV6-4 | NA | CASSETENTEAFF | TGTGCCAGCAGTGAGACGGAAAACACTGAAGCTTTCTTT
NA | TRBJ2-7 | TRBV11-2 | NA | CASSSRGRGRDEQYF | TGTGCCAGCAGCTCCCGTGGGAGGGGGCGAGACGAGCAGTACTTC
NA | TRBJ1-5 | TRBV6-6 | TRBD1 | CASSLWTGGNQPQHF | TGTGCCAGCAGTCTCTGGACAGGGGGCAATCAGCCCCAGCATTTT
NA | TRBJ1-1 | TRBV10-1 | NA | CASSPTLRNTEAFF | TGCGCCAGCAGCCCGACGCTTAGGAACACTGAAGCTTTCTTT
NA | TRBJ2-7 | TRBV27 | NA | CASSSKTKEYF | TGTGCCAGCAGTTCCAAAACCAAGGAGTACTTC
NA | TRBJ1-5 | TRBV12-3/TRBV12-4 | NA | CASSPGLDQPQHF | TGTGCCAGCAGTCCAGGGTTGGATCAGCCCCAGCATTTT
NA | TRBJ1-5 | TRBV6-6 | TRBD1 | CASSAQGQLNQPQHF | TGTGCCAGCAGCGCACAGGGACAGTTAAATCAGCCCCAGCATTTT
NA | TRBJ1-2 | TRBV19 | NA | CASRRDGLYAGGYTF | TGTGCCAGTAGAAGGGACGGCCTCTATGCAGGCGGCTACACCTTC
once | TRBJ2-7 | TRBV18 | NA | CASSPPGLLYEQYF | TGTGCCAGCTCACCGCCGGGACTCCTCTACGAGCAGTACTTC
NA | TRBJ2-1 | TRBV7-3 | TRBD1 | CASSSTGTGSRNEQFF | TGTGCCAGCAGCTCAACCGGGACAGGCTCACGCAATGAGCAGTTCTTC
once | TRBJ2-1 | TRBV6-5 | TRBD1 | CASRSTGGYEQFF | TGTGCCAGCAGGTCGACAGGGGGCTATGAGCAGTTCTTC
NA | TRBJ2-7 | TRBV5-1 | NA | CASSFIRTPVYEQYF | TGCGCCAGCAGCTTCATCAGGACACCTGTATACGAGCAGTACTTC
NA | TRBJ1-2 | TRBV28 | TRBD1 | CASSFSGGARGYTF | TGTGCCAGCAGTTTCTCAGGGGGCGCTCGGGGCTACACCTTC
NA | TRBJ1-6 | TRBV9 | NA | CASSPHRGGSYNSPLHF | TGTGCCAGCAGCCCGCACCGGGGGGGTTCCTATAATTCACCCCTCCACTTT
once | TRBJ1-2 | TRBV11-2 | NA | CASSLDFGGYTF | TGTGCCAGCAGCTTGGATTTCGGTGGCTACACCTTC
NA | TRBJ2-1 | TRBV5-1 | NA | CASSALARAYNEQFF | TGCGCCAGCAGCGCCTTAGCGCGAGCTTACAATGAGCAGTTCTTC